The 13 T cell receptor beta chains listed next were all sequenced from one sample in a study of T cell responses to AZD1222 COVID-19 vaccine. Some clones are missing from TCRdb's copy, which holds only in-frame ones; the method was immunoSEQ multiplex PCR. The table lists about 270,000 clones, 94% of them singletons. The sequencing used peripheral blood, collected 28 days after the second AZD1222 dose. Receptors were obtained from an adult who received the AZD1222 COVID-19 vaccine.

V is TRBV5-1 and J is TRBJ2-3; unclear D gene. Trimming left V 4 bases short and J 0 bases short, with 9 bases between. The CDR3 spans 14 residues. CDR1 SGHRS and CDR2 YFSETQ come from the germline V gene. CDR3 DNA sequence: TGCGCCAGCAGCCTACGGACGAGCACAGATACGCAGTATTTT. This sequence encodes CASSLRTSTDTQYF.

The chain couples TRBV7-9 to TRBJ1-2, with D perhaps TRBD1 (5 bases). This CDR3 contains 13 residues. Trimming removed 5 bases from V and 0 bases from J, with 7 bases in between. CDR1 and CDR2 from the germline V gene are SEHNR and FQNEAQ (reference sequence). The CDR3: CASSPGPNYGYTF. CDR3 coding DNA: TGTGCCAGCAGCCCGGGACCTAACTATGGCTACACCTTC.

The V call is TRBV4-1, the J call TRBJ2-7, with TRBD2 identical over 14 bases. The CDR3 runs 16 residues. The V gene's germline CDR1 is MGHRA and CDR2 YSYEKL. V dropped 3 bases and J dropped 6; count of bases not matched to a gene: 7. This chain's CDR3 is CASSQMTSGGAGEQYF. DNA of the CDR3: TGCGCCAGCAGCCAGATGACTAGCGGGGGGGCGGGCGAGCAGTACTTC.

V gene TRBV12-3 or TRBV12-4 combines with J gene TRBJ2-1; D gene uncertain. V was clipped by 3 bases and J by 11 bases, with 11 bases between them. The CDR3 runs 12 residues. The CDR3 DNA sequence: TGTGCCAGCAGTTTTTACTTCCTCAAGCAGTTCTTC. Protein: CASSFYFLKQFF.

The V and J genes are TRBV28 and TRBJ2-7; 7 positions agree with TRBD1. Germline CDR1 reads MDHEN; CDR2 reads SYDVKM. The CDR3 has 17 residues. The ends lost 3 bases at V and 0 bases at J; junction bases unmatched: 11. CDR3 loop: CASSLDPQGRFSYEQYF. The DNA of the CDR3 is TGTGCCAGCAGTTTGGACCCACAGGGGCGATTCTCCTACGAGCAGTACTTC.

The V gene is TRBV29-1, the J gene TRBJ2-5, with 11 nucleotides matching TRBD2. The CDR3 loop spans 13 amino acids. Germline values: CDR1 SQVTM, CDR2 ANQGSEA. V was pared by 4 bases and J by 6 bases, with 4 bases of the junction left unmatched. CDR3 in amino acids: CSVGTSGFQTQYF. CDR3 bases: TGCAGCGTTGGGACTAGCGGGTTTCAGACCCAGTACTTC.

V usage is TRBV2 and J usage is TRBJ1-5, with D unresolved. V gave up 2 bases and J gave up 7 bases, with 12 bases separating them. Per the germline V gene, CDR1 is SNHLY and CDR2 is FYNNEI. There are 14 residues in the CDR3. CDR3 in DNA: TGTGCCAGCAGTGAAAAGGCCCCGTTCCAGCCCCAGCATTTT. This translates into CASSEKAPFQPQHF.

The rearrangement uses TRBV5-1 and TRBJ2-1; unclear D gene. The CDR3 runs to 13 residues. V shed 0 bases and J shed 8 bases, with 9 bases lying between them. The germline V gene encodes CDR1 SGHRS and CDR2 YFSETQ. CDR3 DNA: TGCGCCAGCAGCTTGGGAGCCTCAGATGAGCAGTTCTTC. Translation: CASSLGASDEQFF.

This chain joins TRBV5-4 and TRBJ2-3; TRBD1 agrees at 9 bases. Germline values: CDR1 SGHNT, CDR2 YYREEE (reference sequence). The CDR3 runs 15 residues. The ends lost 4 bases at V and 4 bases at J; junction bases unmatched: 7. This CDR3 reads CASSPTGGEADTQYF. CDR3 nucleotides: TGTGCCAGCAGCCCGACAGGGGGAGAGGCAGATACGCAGTATTTT.

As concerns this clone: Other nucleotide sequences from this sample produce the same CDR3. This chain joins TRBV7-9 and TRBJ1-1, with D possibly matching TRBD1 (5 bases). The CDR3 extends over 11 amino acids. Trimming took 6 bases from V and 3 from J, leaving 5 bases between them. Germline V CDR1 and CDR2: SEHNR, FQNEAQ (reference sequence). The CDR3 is CASRGDTEAFF. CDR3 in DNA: TGTGCCAGCAGGGGGGACACTGAAGCTTTCTTT.

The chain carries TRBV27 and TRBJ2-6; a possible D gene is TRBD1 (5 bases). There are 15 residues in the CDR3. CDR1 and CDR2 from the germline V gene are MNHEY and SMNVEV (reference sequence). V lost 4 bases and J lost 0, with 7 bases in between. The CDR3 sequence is CASSSRVSGANVLTF. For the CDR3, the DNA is TGTGCCAGCAGTTCCAGGGTCTCTGGGGCCAACGTCCTGACTTTC.

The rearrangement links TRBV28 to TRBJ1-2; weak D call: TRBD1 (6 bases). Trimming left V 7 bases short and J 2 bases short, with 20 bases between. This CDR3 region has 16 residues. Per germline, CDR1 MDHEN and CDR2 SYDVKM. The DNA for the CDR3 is TGTGCCAGCATACCCCCCCCGCTTGGGGGCAACTATGGCTACACCTTC. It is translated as CASIPPPLGGNYGYTF.

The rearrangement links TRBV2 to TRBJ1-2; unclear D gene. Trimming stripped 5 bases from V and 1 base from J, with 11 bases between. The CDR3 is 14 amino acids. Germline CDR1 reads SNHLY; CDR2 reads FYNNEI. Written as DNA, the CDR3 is TGTGCCAGCAGTCACAAGAAGAGTAACTATGGCTACACCTTC. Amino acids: CASSHKKSNYGYTF. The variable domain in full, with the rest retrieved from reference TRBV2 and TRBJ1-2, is EPEVTQTPSHQVTQMGQEVILRCVPISNHLYFYWYRQILGQKVEFLVSFYNNEISEKSEIFDDQFSVERPDGSNFTLKIRSTKLEDSAMYFCASSHKKSNYGYTFGSGTRLTVV.